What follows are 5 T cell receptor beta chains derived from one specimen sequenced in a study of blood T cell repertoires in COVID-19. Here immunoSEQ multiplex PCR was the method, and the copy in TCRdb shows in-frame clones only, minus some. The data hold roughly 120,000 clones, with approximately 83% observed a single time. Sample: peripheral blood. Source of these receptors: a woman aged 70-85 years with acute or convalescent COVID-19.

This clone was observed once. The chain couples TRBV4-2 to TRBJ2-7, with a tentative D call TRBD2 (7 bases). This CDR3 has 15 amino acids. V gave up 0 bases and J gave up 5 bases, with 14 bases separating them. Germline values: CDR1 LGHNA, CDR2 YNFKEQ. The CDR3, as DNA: TGTGCCAGCAGCCAAGATTTGGGGGGGGCGAACGAGCAGTACTTC. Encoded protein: CASSQDLGGANEQYF.

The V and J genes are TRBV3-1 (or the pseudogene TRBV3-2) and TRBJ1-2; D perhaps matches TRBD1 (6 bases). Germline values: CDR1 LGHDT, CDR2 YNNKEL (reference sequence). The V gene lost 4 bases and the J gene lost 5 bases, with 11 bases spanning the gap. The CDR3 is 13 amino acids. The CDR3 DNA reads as TGTGCCAGCAGCCCGACGGACAGATATGGCTACACCTTC. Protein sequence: CASSPTDRYGYTF.

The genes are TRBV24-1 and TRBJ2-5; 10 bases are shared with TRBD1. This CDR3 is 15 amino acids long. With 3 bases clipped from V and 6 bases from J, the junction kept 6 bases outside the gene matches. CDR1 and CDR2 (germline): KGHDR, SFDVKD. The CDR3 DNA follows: TGTGCCACCAGTGATAGCGGACAGGGGGGGCAGACCCAGTACTTC. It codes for CATSDSGQGGQTQYF.

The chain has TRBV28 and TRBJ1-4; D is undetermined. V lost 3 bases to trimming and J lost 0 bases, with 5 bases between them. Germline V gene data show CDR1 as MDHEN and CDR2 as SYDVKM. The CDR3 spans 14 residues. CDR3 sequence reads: CASSFSTTNEKLFF. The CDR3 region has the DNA TGTGCCAGCAGTTTTTCCACAACTAATGAAAAACTGTTTTTT.

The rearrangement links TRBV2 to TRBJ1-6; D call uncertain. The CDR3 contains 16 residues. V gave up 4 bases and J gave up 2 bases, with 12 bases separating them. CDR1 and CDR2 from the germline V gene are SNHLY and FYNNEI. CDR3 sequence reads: CASSARRVAYNSPLHF. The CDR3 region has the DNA TGTGCCAGCAGTGCCCGGAGGGTCGCCTATAATTCACCCCTCCACTTT.